The clone carrying this T cell receptor beta chain showed up just once. The CDR3 has 16 residues. The ends lost 2 bases at V and 8 bases at J; junction bases unmatched: 8. The data were obtained in a study of blood T cells in healthy people across ages. The use of a sample-barcoded 5' primer and a J-beta primer mix characterized a second PCR of about 7 to 12 cycles. TCRdb redid the calling of the 5' RACE reads with MiXCR, one entry per CDR3 protein. The data contain about 640,000 distinct CDR3 sequences, about 54% of them singletons. Healthy Caucasian individuals from Russia aged about 6 to 100 served as donors.

The sample taken for sequencing was blood. V usage is TRBV12-3 or TRBV12-4 and J usage is TRBJ2-1, with TRBD1 matching 11 bases. The clonotype was recovered from a man in his sixties in good health. CDR3 protein: CASSLYRDRGKDEQFF. CDR3 nucleotides: TGTGCCAGCAGTTTATACCGGGACAGGGGGAAGGATGAGCAGTTCTTC.